This is a list of T cell receptor beta chains from one sample in a study of CD8+CD57+ T cells in acquired aplastic anemia. TCRdb itself ran the reads through MiXCR, one entry per CDR3 protein. The data contain 180,000 or so distinct CDR3 sequences, 63% of them singletons. The source material was sorted CD4+, CD8+, or CD8+CD57+ T cells (not recorded which) from PBMCs. These receptors all stem from a human donor with aplastic anemia. CDR3s include the opening cysteine and the closing phenylalanine or tryptophan. A D gene is named only where the DNA matches it firmly. For some rows the clone size is stated as once, few or many, or as a class when expanded; others skip it.

D gene	clone size	V gene	CDR3 length	J gene	CDR3 DNA	CDR3 protein
NA	NA	TRBV7-8	16	TRBJ2-7	TGTGCCAGCAGCTTGGGGACAGCGGGGGTGACCTACGAGCAGTACTTC	CASSLGTAGVTYEQYF
NA	NA	TRBV7-8	14	TRBJ2-3	TGTGCCAGCAGCTTGTGGGCAGCCGGAGATACGCAGTATTTT	CASSLWAAGDTQYF
TRBD2	many	TRBV11-2	13	TRBJ2-7	TGTGCCAGCAGCTTGGGACTAGCCTACGAGCAGTACTTC	CASSLGLAYEQYF
TRBD1	NA	TRBV29-1	15	TRBJ2-7	TGCAGCGTTGAAGATCTGGGGACAGGGGTCCACGAGCAGTACTTC	CSVEDLGTGVHEQYF
NA	NA	TRBV15	11	TRBJ2-5	TGTGCCACCAGCAGTCAAGAGACCCAGTACTTC	CATSSQETQYF
NA	NA	TRBV29-1	13	TRBJ1-1	TGCAGCGTCGCCACGACAGTTAACACTGAAGCTTTCTTT	CSVATTVNTEAFF
NA	NA	TRBV29-1	16	TRBJ2-1	TGCAGCGTAGTTGGCAAAGGAACAGTTCTATACAATGAGCAGTTCTTC	CSVVGKGTVLYNEQFF
NA	NA	TRBV2	17	TRBJ2-5	TGTGCCAGCAGCTCGGCGTATTCGGTCGAGCCGCGGGAGACCCAGTACTTC	CASSSAYSVEPRETQYF
NA	NA	TRBV19	13	TRBJ1-1	TGTGCCAGTAGAGCGGGCAGTGGCACTGAAGCTTTCTTT	CASRAGSGTEAFF
NA	NA	TRBV19	14	TRBJ1-1	TGTGCCAGTCGGAACCCAGTGGCGAGGACTGGAGCTTTCTTT	CASRNPVARTGAFF
NA	NA	TRBV12-3/TRBV12-4	15	TRBJ1-2	TGTGCCAGCAGTTTAGCTCGGCAGCCACCCTATGGCTACACCTTC	CASSLARQPPYGYTF
TRBD2	NA	TRBV7-9	17	TRBJ2-7	TGTGCCAGCAGAGCACCGATTCTAGCGGGAGGCCCCTCCGAGCAGTACTTC	CASRAPILAGGPSEQYF
NA	many	TRBV19	12	TRBJ1-1	TGTGCCAGTAGTACCCCGTGGGCCGAAGCTTTCTTT	CASSTPWAEAFF
NA	NA	TRBV10-1	12	TRBJ1-5	TGCGCCAGCAGGAACAGGGTTCAGCCCCAGCATTTT	CASRNRVQPQHF
NA	NA	TRBV10-3	12	TRBJ2-1	TGTGCCACCCGGGACGGCTTCAATGAGCAGTTCTTC	CATRDGFNEQFF
NA	NA	TRBV7-9	14	TRBJ2-1	TGTGCCAGCAAAAGGGGCGGAGATTACAATGAGCAGTTCTTC	CASKRGGDYNEQFF
NA	few	TRBV30	14	TRBJ1-2	TGTGCCTGGAGTGGAGGGACGGCCGGATGGGGCTACACCTTC	CAWSGGTAGWGYTF
NA	few	TRBV10-3	14	TRBJ1-1	TGTGCCATCAGTCCTTTTTCAGCGAACACTGAAGCTTTCTTT	CAISPFSANTEAFF
NA	NA	TRBV6-2/TRBV6-3	13	TRBJ1-1	TGTGCCAGCAGTTACGTAAAGAACACTGAAGCTTTCTTT	CASSYVKNTEAFF
NA	NA	TRBV2	13	TRBJ2-3	TGTGCCAGCGCTAGGGAAGTCACAGATACGCAGTATTTT	CASAREVTDTQYF
NA	once	TRBV2	14	TRBJ1-5	TGTGCCAGCACAGGGAGAATGGACAATCAGCCCCAGCATTTT	CASTGRMDNQPQHF
NA	NA	TRBV15	15	TRBJ1-4	TGTGCCACCAGCAGACCACAGGCTATTAATGAAAAACTGTTTTTT	CATSRPQAINEKLFF